This T cell receptor beta chain was recorded in a study of blood T cell repertoires in COVID-19. Study background: Acute and convalescent COVID-19 samples came from the United States, Italy and Spain.

With V trimmed by 6 bases and J by 5 bases, 14 bases remained unmatched. The CDR3 sequence is 19 residues long. The germline CDR1 and CDR2 sequences are SEHNR and FQNEAQ (reference sequence). Methods used by the authors: Amplification of reference gene primers provided the estimated nucleated cell counts. Using immunoSEQ multiplex PCR, the repertoire was profiled, and TCRdb retains in-frame clones only, with some absent. The V and J calls and clone size come from that table; D and trimming were worked out from the DNA. This sample has 150,000 to 200,000 clones, with 82% found just once. The receptor was derived from a woman aged 65 to 85 with acute or convalescent COVID-19. The specimen sequenced was peripheral blood. The chain links TRBV7-9 to TRBJ2-2, with TRBD2 identical over 14 bases. The CDR3 spells CASSDPRGTSGSWTGELFF. CDR3 nucleotide sequence: TGTGCCAGCAGTGACCCGCGTGGGACTAGCGGGAGTTGGACCGGGGAGCTGTTTTTT.